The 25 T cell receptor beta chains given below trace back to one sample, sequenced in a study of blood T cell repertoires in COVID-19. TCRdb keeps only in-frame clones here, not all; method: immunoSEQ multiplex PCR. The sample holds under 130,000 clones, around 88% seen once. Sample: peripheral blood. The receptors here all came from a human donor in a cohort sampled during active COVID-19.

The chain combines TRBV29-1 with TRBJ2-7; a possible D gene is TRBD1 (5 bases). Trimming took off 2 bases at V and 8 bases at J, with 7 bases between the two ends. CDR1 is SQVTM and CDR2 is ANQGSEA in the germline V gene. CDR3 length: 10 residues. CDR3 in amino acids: CSVERGKQYF. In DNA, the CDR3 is TGCAGCGTTGAAAGGGGTAAGCAGTACTTC.

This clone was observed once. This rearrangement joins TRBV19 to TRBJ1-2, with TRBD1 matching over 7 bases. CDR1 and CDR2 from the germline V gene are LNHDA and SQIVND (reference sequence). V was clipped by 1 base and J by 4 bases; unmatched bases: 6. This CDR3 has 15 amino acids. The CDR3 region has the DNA TGTGCCAGTAGTATAGCTGGACAGGTGGGCTATGGCTACACCTTC. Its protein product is CASSIAGQVGYGYTF.

The CDR3 is CASSETGVTDTQYF. CDR3 coding DNA: TGCGCCAGCAGTGAGACAGGGGTCACAGATACGCAGTATTTT. This chain links TRBV10-1 with TRBJ2-3; 7 bases are a match to TRBD1. This CDR3 comprises 14 residues. The germline V gene has CDR1 WNHNN and CDR2 SYGVQD (reference sequence). The V and J ends lost 2 bases and 2 bases, in that order; junction bases with no gene match: 1.

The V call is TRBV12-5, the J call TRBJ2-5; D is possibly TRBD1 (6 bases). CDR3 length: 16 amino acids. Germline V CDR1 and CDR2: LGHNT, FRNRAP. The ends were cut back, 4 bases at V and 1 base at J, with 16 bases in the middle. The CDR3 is CASGSPPRGGQETQYF. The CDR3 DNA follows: TGTGCTAGTGGTTCCCCCCCCAGGGGCGGCCAAGAGACCCAGTACTTC.

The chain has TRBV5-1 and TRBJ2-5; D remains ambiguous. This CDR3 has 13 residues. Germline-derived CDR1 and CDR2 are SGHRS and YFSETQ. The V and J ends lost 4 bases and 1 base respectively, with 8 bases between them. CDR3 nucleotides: TGCGCCAGCAGCGGCAGAAGCCAAGAGACCCAGTACTTC. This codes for CASSGRSQETQYF.

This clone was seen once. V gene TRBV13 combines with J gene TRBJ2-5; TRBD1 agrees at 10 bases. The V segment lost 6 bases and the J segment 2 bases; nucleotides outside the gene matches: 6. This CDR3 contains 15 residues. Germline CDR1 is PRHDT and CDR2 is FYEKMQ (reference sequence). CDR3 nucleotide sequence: TGTGCCAGCAGGCACCGGACAGGGGGGCAAGAGACCCAGTACTTC. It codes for CASRHRTGGQETQYF.

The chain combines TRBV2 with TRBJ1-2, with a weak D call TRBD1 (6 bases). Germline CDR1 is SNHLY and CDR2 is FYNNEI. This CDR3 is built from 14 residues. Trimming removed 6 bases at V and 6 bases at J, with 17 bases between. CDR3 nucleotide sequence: TGTGCCAGCAGAGCTACAGGGAAGGTGAATGGCTACACCTTC. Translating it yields CASRATGKVNGYTF. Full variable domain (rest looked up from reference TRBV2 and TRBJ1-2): EPEVTQTPSHQVTQMGQEVILRCVPISNHLYFYWYRQILGQKVEFLVSFYNNEISEKSEIFDDQFSVERPDGSNFTLKIRSTKLEDSAMYFCASRATGKVNGYTFGSGTRLTVV.

The CDR3 loop is CAWNLNRDQETQYF. CDR3 coding DNA: TGTGCCTGGAACCTCAACAGGGACCAAGAGACCCAGTACTTC. This chain connects TRBV30 to TRBJ2-5; D possibly corresponds to TRBD1 (6 bases). The germline V gene has CDR1 GTSNPN and CDR2 SVGIG (reference sequence). The CDR3 loop spans 14 amino acids. The ends were cut back, 4 bases at V and 0 bases at J, with 12 bases in the middle.

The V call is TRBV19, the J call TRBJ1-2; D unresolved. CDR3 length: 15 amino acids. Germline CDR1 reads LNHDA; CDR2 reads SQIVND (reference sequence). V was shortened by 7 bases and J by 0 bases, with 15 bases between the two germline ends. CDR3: CASKTAPFANYGYTF. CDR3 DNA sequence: TGTGCCAGTAAAACAGCTCCCTTCGCTAACTATGGCTACACCTTC.

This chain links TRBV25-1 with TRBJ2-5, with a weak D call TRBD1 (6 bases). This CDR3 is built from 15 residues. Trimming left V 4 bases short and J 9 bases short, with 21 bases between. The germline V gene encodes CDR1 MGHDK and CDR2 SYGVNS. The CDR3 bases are TGTGCCAGCAGTGGAGGACAGCCCGGAAACCGGGCCCAGTACTTC. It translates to CASSGGQPGNRAQYF.

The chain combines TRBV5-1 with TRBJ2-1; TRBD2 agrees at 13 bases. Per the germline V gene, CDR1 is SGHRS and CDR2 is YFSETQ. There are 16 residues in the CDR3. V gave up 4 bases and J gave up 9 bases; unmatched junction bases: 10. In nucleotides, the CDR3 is TGCGCCAGCAGCGACGCTACTAGCGGGAGGGCCACTGAGCAGTTCTTC. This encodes CASSDATSGRATEQFF. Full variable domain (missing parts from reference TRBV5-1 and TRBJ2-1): KAGVTQTPRYLIKTRGQQVTLSCSPISGHRSVSWYQQTPGQGLQFLFEYFSETQRNKGNFPGRFSGRQFSNSRSEMNVSTLELGDSALYLCASSDATSGRATEQFFGPGTRLTVL.

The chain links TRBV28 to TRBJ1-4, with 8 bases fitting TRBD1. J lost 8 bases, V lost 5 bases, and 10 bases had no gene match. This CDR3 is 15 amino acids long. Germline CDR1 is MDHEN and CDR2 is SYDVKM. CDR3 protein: CASSAPSTGAEKLFF. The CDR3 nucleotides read TGTGCCAGCAGTGCCCCTTCGACAGGGGCCGAAAAACTGTTTTTT.

As DNA, the CDR3 is TGTGCCAGCAGCCGCAGACAGGGCTCGAACACTGAAGCTTTCTTT. Its translation is CASSRRQGSNTEAFF. The genes are TRBV27 and TRBJ1-1; 7 bases line up with TRBD1. Trimming at V came to 6 bases and at J to 1 base, leaving 8 bases not matched to a gene. The CDR3 runs to 15 residues. Per germline, CDR1 MNHEY and CDR2 SMNVEV (reference sequence).

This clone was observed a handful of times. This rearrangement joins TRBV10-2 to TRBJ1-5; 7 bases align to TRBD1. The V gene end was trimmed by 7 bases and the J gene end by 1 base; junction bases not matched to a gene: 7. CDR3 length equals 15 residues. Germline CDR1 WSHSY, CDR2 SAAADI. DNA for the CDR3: TGCGCCAGCAACGGAGACAGGGCCAGCAATCAGCCCCAGCATTTT. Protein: CASNGDRASNQPQHF.

This chain's CDR3 is CASSQPGGLPYNEQFF. The CDR3 DNA sequence: TGTGCCAGCAGCCAACCGGGGGGGCTCCCCTACAATGAGCAGTTCTTC. The rearrangement uses TRBV3-1 (or the pseudogene TRBV3-2) and TRBJ2-1; 8 bases align to TRBD2. Trimming cost V 2 bases and J 2 bases; bases outside gene matches: 5. This CDR3 comprises 16 residues. Germline values: CDR1 LGHDT, CDR2 YNNKEL (reference sequence).

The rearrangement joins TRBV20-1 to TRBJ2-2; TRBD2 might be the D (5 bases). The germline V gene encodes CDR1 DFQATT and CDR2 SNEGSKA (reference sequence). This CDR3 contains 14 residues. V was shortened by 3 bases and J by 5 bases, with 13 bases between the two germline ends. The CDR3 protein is CSASRVALTGELFF. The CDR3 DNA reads TGCAGTGCTAGTAGAGTAGCGCTTACCGGGGAGCTGTTTTTT.

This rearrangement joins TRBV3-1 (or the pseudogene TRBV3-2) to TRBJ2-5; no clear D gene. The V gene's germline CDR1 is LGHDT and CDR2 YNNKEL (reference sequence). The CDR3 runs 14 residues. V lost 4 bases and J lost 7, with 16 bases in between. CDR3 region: CASSPLRRDATQYF. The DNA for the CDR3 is TGTGCCAGCAGCCCCCTGAGGCGAGATGCGACCCAGTACTTC.

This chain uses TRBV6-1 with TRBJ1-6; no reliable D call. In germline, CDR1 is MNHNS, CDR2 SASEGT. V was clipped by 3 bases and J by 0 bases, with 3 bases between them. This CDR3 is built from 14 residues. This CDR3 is CASSDLSYNSPLHF. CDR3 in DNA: TGTGCCAGCAGTGACCTCTCCTATAATTCACCCCTCCACTTT.

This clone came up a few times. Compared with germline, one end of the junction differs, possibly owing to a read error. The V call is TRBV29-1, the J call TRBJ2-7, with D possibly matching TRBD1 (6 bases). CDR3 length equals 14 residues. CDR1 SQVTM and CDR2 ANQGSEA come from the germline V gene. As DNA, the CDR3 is TGCAGCGTAGAAGGACAGCGATCTTCCTACGAGCAGTACTTC. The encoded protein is CSVEGQRSSYEQYF.

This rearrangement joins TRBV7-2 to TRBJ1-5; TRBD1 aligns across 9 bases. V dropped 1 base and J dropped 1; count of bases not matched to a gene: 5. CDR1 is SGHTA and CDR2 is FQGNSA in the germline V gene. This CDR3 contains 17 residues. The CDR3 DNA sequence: TGTGCCAGCAGCTTAGTGTCACAGGGGGCCAGCAATCAGCCCCAGCATTTT. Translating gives CASSLVSQGASNQPQHF.

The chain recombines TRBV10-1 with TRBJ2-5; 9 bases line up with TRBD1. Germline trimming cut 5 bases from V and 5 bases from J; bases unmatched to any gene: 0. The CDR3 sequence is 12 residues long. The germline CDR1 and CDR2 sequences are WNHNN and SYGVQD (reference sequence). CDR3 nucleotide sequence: TGCGCCAGCAGTACAGGGGGCGAGACCCAGTACTTC. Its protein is CASSTGGETQYF.

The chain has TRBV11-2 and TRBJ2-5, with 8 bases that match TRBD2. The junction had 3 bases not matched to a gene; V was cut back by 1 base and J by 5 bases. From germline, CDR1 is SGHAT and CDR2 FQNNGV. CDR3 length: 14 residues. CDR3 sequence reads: CASSLGPGGETQYF. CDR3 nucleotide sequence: TGTGCCAGCAGCTTAGGACCGGGAGGGGAGACCCAGTACTTC.

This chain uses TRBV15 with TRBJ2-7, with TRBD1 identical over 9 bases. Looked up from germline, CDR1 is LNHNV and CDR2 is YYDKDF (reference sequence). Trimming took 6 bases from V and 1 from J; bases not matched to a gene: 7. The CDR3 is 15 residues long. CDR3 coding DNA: TGTGCCACCAGTGACCGGGACAGGGTATCCTACGAGCAGTACTTC. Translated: CATSDRDRVSYEQYF.

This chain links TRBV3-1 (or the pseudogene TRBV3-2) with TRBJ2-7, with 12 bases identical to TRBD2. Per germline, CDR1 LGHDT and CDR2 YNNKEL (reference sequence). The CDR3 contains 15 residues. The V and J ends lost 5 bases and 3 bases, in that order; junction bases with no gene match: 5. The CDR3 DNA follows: TGTGCCAGCAGCTTATTGACTAGCGGGAGCTACGAGCAGTACTTC. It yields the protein CASSLLTSGSYEQYF.

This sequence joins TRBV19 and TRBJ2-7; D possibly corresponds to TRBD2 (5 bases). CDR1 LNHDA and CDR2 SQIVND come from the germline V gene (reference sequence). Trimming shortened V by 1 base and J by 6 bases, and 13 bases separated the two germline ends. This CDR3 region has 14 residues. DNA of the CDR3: TGTGCCAGTAGTATAGGCCCGGAGGCTTTCGAGCAGTACTTC. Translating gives CASSIGPEAFEQYF. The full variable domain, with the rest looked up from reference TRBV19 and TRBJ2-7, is DGGITQSPKYLFRKEGQNVTLSCEQNLNHDAMYWYRQDPGQGLRLIYYSQIVNDFQKGDIAEGYSVSREKKESFPLTVTSAQKNPTAFYLCASSIGPEAFEQYFGPGTRLTVT.